One sample yielded the 27 T cell receptor beta chains listed below, sequenced in a study of blood T cell repertoires in COVID-19 (dated by TCRdb to about 2020). The library was built by means of the immunoSEQ multiplex PCR assay. The table comes from immuneACCESS by way of TCRdb, which keeps in-frame sequences with V and J called. Part of the clones is missing from these tables; in studies checked, under half for an unresolved V gene and the rest for unknown reasons. This sample is represented by more than 200,000 clones; around four fifths of them were singletons. The biggest ten clones account for approximately 2.6% of the sample. The specimen was peripheral blood. These receptors originate from a woman in her 70s with active or convalescent COVID-19.

The chain is built from TRBV19 and TRBJ1-3, with 10 bases fitting TRBD1. Trimming at V came to 3 bases and at J to 3 bases, leaving 2 bases not matched to a gene. The CDR3 extends over 15 amino acids. Germline loops: CDR1 LNHDA, CDR2 SQIVND (reference sequence). The DNA for the CDR3 is TGTGCCAGTAGTATGGGGACAGGGGATGGAAACACCATATATTTT. Amino acid sequence: CASSMGTGDGNTIYF.

CDR3 sequence (DNA): TGTGCCAGCTCACCACAGGGAGGTTTGGAAGAGACCCAGTACTTC. This codes for CASSPQGGLEETQYF. The chain links TRBV18 to TRBJ2-5, with D possibly matching TRBD2 (6 bases). Per the germline V gene, CDR1 is KGHSH and CDR2 is LQKENI. This CDR3 has 15 amino acids. V dropped 1 base and J dropped 3 bases, with 12 bases sitting between them.

The chain has TRBV7-7 and TRBJ2-3; weak D call: TRBD2 (7 bases). V was shortened by 1 base and J by 2 bases, with 13 bases between the two germline ends. The CDR3 consists of 16 residues. Germline-derived CDR1 and CDR2 are SSHAT and FNYEAQ (reference sequence). CDR3 sequence (DNA): TGTGCCAGCAGCTTAGGGTGGGGGGGCGCCACAGATACGCAGTATTTT. Translating gives CASSLGWGGATDTQYF. Full variable domain (remainder filled in from reference TRBV7-7 and TRBJ2-3): GAGVSQSPRYKVTKRGQDVTLRCDPISSHATLYWYQQALGQGPEFLTYFNYEAQPDKSGLPSDRFSAERPEGSISTLTIQRTEQRDSAMYRCASSLGWGGATDTQYFGPGTRLTVL.

This clone occurred once. The chain combines TRBV4-3 with TRBJ2-7, with TRBD1 matching 8 bases. Germline V lookup: CDR1 LGHNA, CDR2 YSLEER. The CDR3 spans 14 residues. Trimming at V came to 1 base and at J to 3 bases, leaving 2 bases not matched to a gene. The chain's CDR3 is CASSQGDRSYEQYF. CDR3 sequence (DNA): TGCGCCAGCAGCCAAGGGGACAGGAGCTACGAGCAGTACTTC.

The V gene is TRBV10-1, the J gene TRBJ2-3; maybe TRBD1 (6 bases). The germline V and J ends were trimmed by 2 bases and 5 bases, with 8 bases remaining between them. CDR1 WNHNN and CDR2 SYGVQD come from the germline V gene (reference sequence). The length of the CDR3 is 13 residues. CDR3: CASSERGIDTQYF. CDR3 DNA sequence: TGCGCCAGCAGTGAGAGGGGGATAGATACGCAGTATTTT.

The rearrangement joins TRBV3-1 (or the pseudogene TRBV3-2) to TRBJ1-4; a weak D match, TRBD1 (6 bases). V was shortened by 4 bases and J by 8 bases, with 17 bases between the two germline ends. Germline CDR1 is LGHDT and CDR2 is YNNKEL (reference sequence). CDR3 length equals 15 residues. This CDR3 is CASSPWAGAGEKLFF. The CDR3, as DNA: TGTGCCAGCAGCCCTTGGGCGGGGGCGGGAGAAAAACTGTTTTTT.

This chain uses TRBV5-1 with TRBJ2-1; TRBD2 matches at 10 bases. Trimming removed 0 bases from V and 4 bases from J; junction bases left unmatched: 4. Germline CDR1 reads SGHRS; CDR2 reads YFSETQ. CDR3 size: 16 residues. The CDR3 DNA sequence: TGCGCCAGCAGCTTGGCCACTAGCGGGGCATACAATGAGCAGTTCTTC. Translated: CASSLATSGAYNEQFF.

The chain is built from TRBV28 and TRBJ2-7; D call uncertain. The V end lost 5 bases, the J end lost 2 bases, and 10 bases lay between the germline ends. This CDR3 comprises 13 residues. Germline CDR1 is MDHEN and CDR2 is SYDVKM. CDR3 in amino acids: CASSLGSAYEQYF. CDR3 nucleotides: TGTGCCAGCAGTCTAGGTAGTGCCTACGAGCAGTACTTC.

This clone was recorded only once. CDR3 region: CASSNYRVSGANVLTF. CDR3 DNA sequence: TGTGCCAGCAGCAACTACAGGGTTTCTGGGGCCAACGTCCTGACTTTC. The V call is TRBV7-9, the J call TRBJ2-6; a weak D match, TRBD1 (6 bases). This CDR3 is built from 16 residues. Germline V CDR1 and CDR2: SEHNR, FQNEAQ (reference sequence). Trimming took off 5 bases at V and 1 base at J, with 12 bases between the two ends.

The chain is built from TRBV5-1 and TRBJ2-1; tentatively, D is TRBD2 (6 bases). CDR1 is SGHRS and CDR2 is YFSETQ in the germline V gene. The ends were cut back, 5 bases at V and 3 bases at J, with 6 bases in the middle. The CDR3 is 12 amino acids. CDR3 sequence: CASRRDYNEQFF. CDR3 sequence (DNA): TGCGCCAGCAGGCGGGACTACAATGAGCAGTTCTTC.

The gene calls are TRBV3-1 (or the pseudogene TRBV3-2) and TRBJ1-5; D possibly corresponds to TRBD1 (5 bases). CDR3 length equals 13 residues. V lost 4 bases, J lost 7 bases, and 11 bases lay in between. Germline CDR1 and CDR2: LGHDT and YNNKEL (reference sequence). For the CDR3, the DNA is TGTGCCAGCAGCCCTGGACGGGGGCAGCCCCAGCATTTT. It is translated as CASSPGRGQPQHF.

The chain has TRBV18 and TRBJ2-3, with 10 bases fitting TRBD2. The CDR3 is made up of 17 amino acids. Trimming cost V 3 bases and J 8 bases; bases outside gene matches: 14. Looked up from germline, CDR1 is KGHSH and CDR2 is LQKENI. CDR3 in amino acids: CASSPGTSASIGVTQYF. DNA for the CDR3: TGTGCCAGCTCACCCGGGACTAGCGCGAGTATTGGGGTTACGCAGTATTTT.

This chain joins TRBV7-8 and TRBJ2-3; 7 bases are a match to TRBD2. V lost 2 bases and J lost 8; bases outside the gene matches: 10. This CDR3 comprises 15 residues. Germline assignment: CDR1 SGHVS and CDR2 FQNEAQ. This CDR3 reads CASSLPLRLAATQYF. Here the CDR3 DNA reads TGTGCCAGCAGCTTACCCCTAAGACTAGCCGCTACGCAGTATTTT. The variable domain in full, with the rest retrieved from reference TRBV7-8 and TRBJ2-3, is GAGVSQSPRYKVAKRGQDVALRCDPISGHVSLFWYQQALGQGPEFLTYFQNEAQLDKSGLPSDRFFAERPEGSVSTLKIQRTQQEDSAVYLCASSLPLRLAATQYFGPGTRLTVL.

This chain links TRBV7-6 with TRBJ2-2; perhaps TRBD2 as D (6 bases). Germline V gives CDR1 SGHVS, CDR2 FNYEAQ. V was cut by 5 bases and J by 8 bases, with 18 bases left in between. The CDR3 spans 15 residues. As DNA, the CDR3 is TGTGCCAGCAGCCAACGGGGACTTGCGAGGGGGGAGCTGTTTTTT. It encodes CASSQRGLARGELFF.

About this clone itself: Additional DNA sequences in this sample encode the identical CDR3. The V and J genes are TRBV18 and TRBJ2-1; 10 nucleotides line up with TRBD1. After removal of 3 bases from V and 3 bases from J, the junction contained 2 bases not matched to a gene. This CDR3 region has 15 residues. Germline V gene sequence: CDR1 KGHSH, CDR2 LQKENI. CDR3 bases: TGTGCCAGCTCACCCGGGACAGGGGACTACAATGAGCAGTTCTTC. Translation: CASSPGTGDYNEQFF. The complete variable domain, with remaining parts taken from reference TRBV18 and TRBJ2-1, reads NAGVMQNPRHLVRRRGQEARLRCSPMKGHSHVYWYRQLPEEGLKFMVYLQKENIIDESGMPKERFSAEFPKEGPSILRIQQVVRGDSAAYFCASSPGTGDYNEQFFGPGTRLTVL.

The V and J genes are TRBV6-2 or TRBV6-3 and TRBJ2-2; 8 bases fit TRBD1. Losses at the gene ends were 5 bases for V and 0 bases for J; bases not matched to a gene: 5. This CDR3 is built from 16 residues. Germline V gives CDR1 MNHEY, CDR2 SVGEGT. As DNA, the CDR3 is TGTGCCAGCAGTCGCCCACAGGGGGCGAACACCGGGGAGCTGTTTTTT. It is translated as CASSRPQGANTGELFF.

The chain joins TRBV11-2 to TRBJ2-5, with D possibly TRBD1 on 6 matching bases. Germline V gives CDR1 SGHAT, CDR2 FQNNGV. Trimming stripped 5 bases from V and 2 bases from J, with 24 bases between. The CDR3 has 18 residues. The CDR3 loop is CASSPRPGAGAIQETQYF. CDR3 in DNA: TGTGCCAGCAGCCCGAGGCCAGGGGCTGGCGCAATTCAAGAGACCCAGTACTTC.

The chain uses TRBV18 and TRBJ1-4; D gene uncertain. Per the germline V gene, CDR1 is KGHSH and CDR2 is LQKENI. The CDR3 loop spans 16 amino acids. Deletions cut 0 bases from V and 0 bases from J, with 8 bases between. CDR3 loop: CASSPPVAATNEKLFF. CDR3 DNA sequence: TGTGCCAGCTCACCACCGGTGGCTGCAACTAATGAAAAACTGTTTTTT.

This clone showed up many times. The chain uses TRBV10-3 and TRBJ1-2, with TRBD1 identical over 11 bases. The germline V gene encodes CDR1 ENHRY and CDR2 SYGVKD. The CDR3 length is 16 residues. Trimming removed 3 bases from V and 2 bases from J; junction bases left unmatched: 5. The CDR3 here is CAISDSRTGGNYGYTF. The CDR3, as DNA: TGTGCCATCAGTGATTCAAGGACAGGGGGCAACTATGGCTACACCTTC.

The V and J genes are TRBV5-1 and TRBJ2-1; 14 nucleotides agree with TRBD2. This CDR3 comprises 15 residues. V shed 5 bases, J shed 6 bases, and the junction held 4 bases outside the gene matches. In germline, CDR1 is SGHRS, CDR2 YFSETQ. This CDR3 is CASRAGLAGGNEQFF. DNA for the CDR3: TGCGCCAGCAGGGCCGGACTAGCGGGAGGCAATGAGCAGTTCTTC.

The chain has TRBV4-3 and TRBJ2-2; TRBD1 agrees at 7 bases. This CDR3 comprises 15 residues. The ends lost 1 base at V and 1 base at J; junction bases unmatched: 0. Germline-derived CDR1 and CDR2 are LGHNA and YSLEER. CDR3 in DNA: TGCGCCAGCAGCCAAGGACAGGGGAACACCGGGGAGCTGTTTTTT. Encoded protein: CASSQGQGNTGELFF.

A single count supports this clone. The genes are TRBV7-3 and TRBJ1-1; 8 bases are a match to TRBD1. Losses at the gene ends were 4 bases for V and 7 bases for J; bases not matched to a gene: 5. This CDR3 contains 13 residues. Germline CDR1 SGHTA, CDR2 FQGTGA. The CDR3 DNA follows: TGTGCCAGCAGCTCCACAGGGGGGATTGAAGCTTTCTTT. Translated: CASSSTGGIEAFF.

The sample holds one count of this clone. The rearrangement joins TRBV12-3 or TRBV12-4 to TRBJ1-2; D unclear. The CDR3 runs to 12 residues. V was shortened by 4 bases and J by 7 bases, with 10 bases between the two germline ends. The CDR3 here is CASSSEPGGYTF. CDR3 coding DNA: TGTGCCAGCAGTTCGGAACCGGGTGGCTACACCTTC.

This clone was counted between two and nine times. This chain links TRBV4-3 with TRBJ1-6, with D hard to call. Germline CDR1 is LGHNA and CDR2 is YSLEER. Trimming stripped 2 bases from V and 7 bases from J, with 9 bases between. The CDR3 loop spans 14 amino acids. This CDR3 is CASSQRSGNSPLHF. The CDR3 DNA follows: TGCGCCAGCAGCCAACGCAGCGGCAATTCACCCCTCCACTTT.

The rearrangement links TRBV9 to TRBJ2-2; possible D gene TRBD2, 5 bases. The V gene lost 0 bases and the J gene lost 7 bases, with 10 bases spanning the gap. Germline V gene lookup returns CDR1 SGDLS and CDR2 YYNGEE. The CDR3 totals 14 residues. The DNA of the CDR3 is TGTGCCAGCAGCGTAGGCCAGGAGGTCGGGGAGCTGTTTTTT. Translation gives CASSVGQEVGELFF.

This clone turned up a few times. Other DNA sequences within the sample encode an identical CDR3. V gene TRBV7-9 combines with J gene TRBJ2-3; possible D gene TRBD1, 5 bases. V was trimmed by 5 bases and J by 3 bases, leaving 9 bases between them. This CDR3 has 13 amino acids. Germline V CDR1 and CDR2: SEHNR, FQNEAQ (reference sequence). CDR3 sequence: CASSPAGTDTQYF. The CDR3 nucleotides read TGTGCCAGCAGCCCCGCAGGGACAGATACGCAGTATTTT.

The V and J genes are TRBV7-2 and TRBJ1-5; the D gene is possibly TRBD1 (6 bases). In germline, CDR1 is SGHTA, CDR2 FQGNSA. The CDR3 extends over 15 amino acids. Trimming shortened V by 5 bases and J by 5 bases, and 16 bases separated the two germline ends. The CDR3 nucleotides read TGTGCCAGCAGCAACGCTGGACAGTCCTATCAGCCCCAGCATTTT. Residues: CASSNAGQSYQPQHF.